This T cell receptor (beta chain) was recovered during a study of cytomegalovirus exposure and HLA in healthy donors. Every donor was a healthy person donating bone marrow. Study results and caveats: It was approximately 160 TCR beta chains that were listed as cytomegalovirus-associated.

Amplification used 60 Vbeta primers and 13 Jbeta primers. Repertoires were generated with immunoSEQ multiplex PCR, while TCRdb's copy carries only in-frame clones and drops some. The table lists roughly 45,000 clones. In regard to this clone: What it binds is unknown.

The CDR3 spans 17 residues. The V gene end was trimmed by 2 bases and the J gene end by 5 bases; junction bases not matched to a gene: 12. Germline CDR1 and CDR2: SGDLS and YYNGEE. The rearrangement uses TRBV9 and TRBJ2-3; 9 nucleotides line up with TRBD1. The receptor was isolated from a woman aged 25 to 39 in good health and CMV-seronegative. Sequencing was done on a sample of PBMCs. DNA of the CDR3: TGTGCCAGCAGCGTTGGTCCTCAGGGACAGGGAATAGATACGCAGTATTTT. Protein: CASSVGPQGQGIDTQYF.